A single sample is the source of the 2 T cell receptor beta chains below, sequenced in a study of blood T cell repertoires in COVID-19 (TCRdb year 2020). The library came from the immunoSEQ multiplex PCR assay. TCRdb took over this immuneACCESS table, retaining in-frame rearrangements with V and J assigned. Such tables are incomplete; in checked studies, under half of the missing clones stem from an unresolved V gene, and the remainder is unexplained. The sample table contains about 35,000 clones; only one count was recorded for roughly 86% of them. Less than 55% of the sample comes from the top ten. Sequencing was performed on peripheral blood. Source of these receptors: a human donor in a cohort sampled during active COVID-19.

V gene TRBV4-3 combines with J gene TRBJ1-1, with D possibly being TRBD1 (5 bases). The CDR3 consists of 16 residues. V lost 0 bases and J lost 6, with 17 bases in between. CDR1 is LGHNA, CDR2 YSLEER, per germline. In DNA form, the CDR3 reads TGCGCCAGCAGCCAAGATCACCTCAGCCGGGGGTCTGAAGCTTTCTTT. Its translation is CASSQDHLSRGSEAFF.

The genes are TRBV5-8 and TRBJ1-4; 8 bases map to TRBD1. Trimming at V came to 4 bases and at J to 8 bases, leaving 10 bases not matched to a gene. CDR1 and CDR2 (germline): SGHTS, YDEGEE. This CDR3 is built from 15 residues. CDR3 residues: CASSPAGTGREKLFF. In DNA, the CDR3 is TGTGCCAGCAGCCCCGCCGGGACAGGCAGGGAAAAACTGTTTTTT.